A selection of T cell receptor beta chains follows, all from one sample in a study of blood T cell repertoires in COVID-19. The repertoire was sequenced with immunoSEQ multiplex PCR; TCRdb's copy has only in-frame clones and lacks some. The sample holds almost 250,000 clones; approximately 90% are singletons and the top ten take roughly 4%. Input material: PBMCs or T cells enriched from blood (not recorded which). Every receptor here comes from a woman aged 25 to 45 who had recovered from COVID-19. Both conserved end residues are part of each CDR3. A D gene is named only where the DNA matches it firmly. Only part of the rows carry a size: once, few, many, or a class if the clone is expanded.

j_gene: TRBJ2-3; v_gene: TRBV18; abundance: NA; d_gene: NA; len: 13; CDR3nt: TGTGCCAGCTCACAACAGGCGGGGGATACGCAGTATTTT; CDR3aa: CASSQQAGDTQYF
j_gene: TRBJ2-7; v_gene: TRBV25-1; abundance: NA; d_gene: NA; len: 13; CDR3nt: TGTGCCAGCAGCCGGGACACAACCTACGAGCAGTACTTC; CDR3aa: CASSRDTTYEQYF
j_gene: TRBJ1-5; v_gene: TRBV27; abundance: NA; d_gene: TRBD1; len: 15; CDR3nt: TGTGCCAGCGGCTTGGGCGGGACAGCGAATCAGCCCCAGCATTTT; CDR3aa: CASGLGGTANQPQHF
j_gene: TRBJ1-1; v_gene: TRBV3-1/TRBV3-2; abundance: NA; d_gene: NA; len: 14; CDR3nt: TGTGCCAGCAGCCAAGTAAGCGGGGACACTGAAGCTTTCTTT; CDR3aa: CASSQVSGDTEAFF
j_gene: TRBJ1-6; v_gene: TRBV28; abundance: NA; d_gene: TRBD1; len: 15; CDR3nt: TGTGCCAGCATCCTGGGGCAGGGGGGCCATTCACCCCTCCACTTT; CDR3aa: CASILGQGGHSPLHF
j_gene: TRBJ1-2; v_gene: TRBV5-8; abundance: NA; d_gene: NA; len: 15; CDR3nt: TGTGCCAGCAGCTTGGGCCCCATAGGGGCGTCTGGCTACACCTTC; CDR3aa: CASSLGPIGASGYTF
j_gene: TRBJ1-3; v_gene: TRBV11-2; abundance: NA; d_gene: NA; len: 16; CDR3nt: TGTGCCAGCAGCTCAGTTCGGGGGAACTCTGGAAACACCATATATTTT; CDR3aa: CASSSVRGNSGNTIYF
j_gene: TRBJ1-2; v_gene: TRBV4-3; abundance: NA; d_gene: NA; len: 18; CDR3nt: TGCGCCAGCAGCCAAGATCAGGGGAAAACCCCCCGTCGATTCGGCTACACCTTC; CDR3aa: CASSQDQGKTPRRFGYTF
j_gene: TRBJ2-7; v_gene: TRBV6-2/TRBV6-3; abundance: NA; d_gene: NA; len: 12; CDR3nt: TGTGCCAGCAGTGCTCAGGGTCTGGAGCAGTACTTC; CDR3aa: CASSAQGLEQYF
j_gene: TRBJ2-3; v_gene: TRBV6-4; abundance: NA; d_gene: NA; len: 15; CDR3nt: TGTGCCAGCAGGGCCCAAGGGGCTAGCACAGATACGCAGTATTTT; CDR3aa: CASRAQGASTDTQYF
j_gene: TRBJ2-5; v_gene: TRBV7-7; abundance: few; d_gene: TRBD1; len: 13; CDR3nt: TGTGCTAGCAGTCCAGACAGGGCGGAGACCCAGTACTTC; CDR3aa: CASSPDRAETQYF
j_gene: TRBJ2-1; v_gene: TRBV11-2; abundance: NA; d_gene: TRBD1; len: 15; CDR3nt: TGTGCCAGCAGCACCCGGGACAGGCCCTACAATGAGCAGTTCTTC; CDR3aa: CASSTRDRPYNEQFF
j_gene: TRBJ1-3; v_gene: TRBV5-4; abundance: NA; d_gene: NA; len: 16; CDR3nt: TGTGCCAGCAGCTTTTGGACAGCGAGCTCTGGAAACACCATATATTTT; CDR3aa: CASSFWTASSGNTIYF
j_gene: TRBJ1-2; v_gene: TRBV24-1; abundance: NA; d_gene: TRBD1; len: 14; CDR3nt: TGTGCCACCAGTGACGCGGGACAGTCCCATGGCTACACCTTC; CDR3aa: CATSDAGQSHGYTF
j_gene: TRBJ2-7; v_gene: TRBV29-1; abundance: NA; d_gene: TRBD1; len: 13; CDR3nt: TGCAGCGCTTGGACAGGGGGCGGCCACGAGCAGTACTTC; CDR3aa: CSAWTGGGHEQYF
j_gene: TRBJ1-1; v_gene: TRBV19; abundance: NA; d_gene: NA; len: 15; CDR3nt: TGTGCCAGTAGTATTGATCCCCAAAGAGACAGGAAAGCTTTCTTT; CDR3aa: CASSIDPQRDRKAFF
j_gene: TRBJ2-7; v_gene: TRBV28; abundance: NA; d_gene: NA; len: 12; CDR3nt: TGTGCCAGCAGTATAGGGGGATACGAGCAGTACTTC; CDR3aa: CASSIGGYEQYF
j_gene: TRBJ2-1; v_gene: TRBV18; abundance: NA; d_gene: TRBD1; len: 16; CDR3nt: TGTGCCAGCTCGCCATTGGGCAGGGGGCGCTTAAATGAGCAGTTCTTC; CDR3aa: CASSPLGRGRLNEQFF
j_gene: TRBJ1-2; v_gene: TRBV6-2/TRBV6-3; abundance: NA; d_gene: NA; len: 18; CDR3nt: TGTGCCAGCAGTTGGTCAGGGCCCGAAACTTCTTATAACTATGGCTACACCTTC; CDR3aa: CASSWSGPETSYNYGYTF
j_gene: TRBJ2-2; v_gene: TRBV24-1; abundance: NA; d_gene: NA; len: 17; CDR3nt: TGTGCCACTCGGGGAACAGGGGACTTTTATAGCACCGGGGAGCTGTTTTTT; CDR3aa: CATRGTGDFYSTGELFF
j_gene: TRBJ2-7; v_gene: TRBV6-5; abundance: NA; d_gene: TRBD1; len: 15; CDR3nt: TGTGCCAGCAGACGAAAAGGACAGGGGTCCTACGAGCAGTACTTC; CDR3aa: CASRRKGQGSYEQYF
j_gene: TRBJ1-3; v_gene: TRBV7-9; abundance: NA; d_gene: NA; len: 17; CDR3nt: TGTGCCAGCAGCTTAGTAGGGGAGGGAGCCTCTGGAAACACCATATATTTT; CDR3aa: CASSLVGEGASGNTIYF
j_gene: TRBJ1-1; v_gene: TRBV4-1; abundance: NA; d_gene: NA; len: 13; CDR3nt: TGCGCCAGCAGCCCCCCGGCAGGGTATGAAGCTTTCTTT; CDR3aa: CASSPPAGYEAFF
j_gene: TRBJ1-5; v_gene: TRBV5-8; abundance: NA; d_gene: NA; len: 15; CDR3nt: TGTGCCAGCCGCTGGACAGTCCTCGGCAATCAGCCCCAGCATTTT; CDR3aa: CASRWTVLGNQPQHF
j_gene: TRBJ2-2; v_gene: TRBV5-1; abundance: once; d_gene: TRBD1; len: 15; CDR3nt: TGCGCCAGCAGCCCGGGACAGGGGGCCACCGGGGAGCTGTTTTTT; CDR3aa: CASSPGQGATGELFF
j_gene: TRBJ2-5; v_gene: TRBV18; abundance: NA; d_gene: NA; len: 15; CDR3nt: TGTGCCAGCTCACCACCTTTCAGGAAACAAGAGACCCAGTACTTC; CDR3aa: CASSPPFRKQETQYF
j_gene: TRBJ2-2; v_gene: TRBV19; abundance: NA; d_gene: TRBD1; len: 17; CDR3nt: TGTGCCAGTAGTATCACAGGGGGCGCTTTTGGGTCCGGGGAGCTGTTTTTT; CDR3aa: CASSITGGAFGSGELFF
j_gene: TRBJ1-1; v_gene: TRBV6-6; abundance: NA; d_gene: TRBD1; len: 16; CDR3nt: TGTGCCAGCAGTTCCGGACAGGTGTCCATGAACACTGAAGCTTTCTTT; CDR3aa: CASSSGQVSMNTEAFF
j_gene: TRBJ2-1; v_gene: TRBV2; abundance: NA; d_gene: TRBD1; len: 17; CDR3nt: TGTGCCAGCAATGGGAGGGACAGGGGTCCCTCCTACAATGAGCAGTTCTTC; CDR3aa: CASNGRDRGPSYNEQFF
j_gene: TRBJ1-6; v_gene: TRBV28; abundance: many; d_gene: TRBD1; len: 14; CDR3nt: TGTGCCAGCAGATCGGGACAGAATAATTCACCCCTCCACTTT; CDR3aa: CASRSGQNNSPLHF
j_gene: TRBJ2-3; v_gene: TRBV5-5; abundance: NA; d_gene: TRBD1; len: 15; CDR3nt: TGTGCCAGCAGCTTGGGGGGGACAGCGACAGATACGCAGTATTTT; CDR3aa: CASSLGGTATDTQYF
j_gene: TRBJ1-1; v_gene: TRBV28; abundance: NA; d_gene: TRBD1; len: 16; CDR3nt: TGTGCCAGCAGTTTAGCGGGACAGGTGCTGAACACTGAAGCTTTCTTT; CDR3aa: CASSLAGQVLNTEAFF
j_gene: TRBJ2-5; v_gene: TRBV4-2; abundance: NA; d_gene: NA; len: 16; CDR3nt: TGTGCCAGCAGCCAAGAACCACAGGGCGGGTGGGAGACCCAGTACTTC; CDR3aa: CASSQEPQGGWETQYF
j_gene: TRBJ2-5; v_gene: TRBV24-1; abundance: NA; d_gene: NA; len: 17; CDR3nt: TGTGCCACCAGTGACTCGGGACTCGCGGAGGGTAGGGAGACCCAGTACTTC; CDR3aa: CATSDSGLAEGRETQYF
j_gene: TRBJ1-6; v_gene: TRBV7-9; abundance: NA; d_gene: NA; len: 15; CDR3nt: TGTGCCAGCAGCCTCGGGAGGGGGATGAATTCACCCCTCCACTTT; CDR3aa: CASSLGRGMNSPLHF
j_gene: TRBJ1-5; v_gene: TRBV6-6; abundance: once; d_gene: NA; len: 16; CDR3nt: TGTGCCAGCAGTCCCGACAGGCCTAATAGCAATCAGCCCCAGCATTTT; CDR3aa: CASSPDRPNSNQPQHF
j_gene: TRBJ2-4; v_gene: TRBV28; abundance: NA; d_gene: TRBD2; len: 15; CDR3nt: TGTGCCAGCAGTTCACCGACCCTAGCGGGGGACATTCAGTACTTC; CDR3aa: CASSSPTLAGDIQYF
j_gene: TRBJ1-2; v_gene: TRBV5-1; abundance: many; d_gene: TRBD1; len: 13; CDR3nt: TGCGCCAGCAGCTTGTCAGGGGGCTATGGCTACACCTTC; CDR3aa: CASSLSGGYGYTF
j_gene: TRBJ1-5; v_gene: TRBV21-1; abundance: NA; d_gene: NA; len: 15; CDR3nt: TGTGCCAGCAGCCCCCTACGGGGGAGAAGACAGCCCCAGCATTTT; CDR3aa: CASSPLRGRRQPQHF
j_gene: TRBJ2-1; v_gene: TRBV30; abundance: NA; d_gene: NA; len: 12; CDR3nt: TGTGCCTGGAGTTCTTCTCGGGGTGAGCAGTTCTTC; CDR3aa: CAWSSSRGEQFF
j_gene: TRBJ2-6; v_gene: TRBV25-1; abundance: NA; d_gene: NA; len: 15; CDR3nt: TGTGCCAGCAGTCGGGGAACTCCTGGGGCCAACGTCCTGACTTTC; CDR3aa: CASSRGTPGANVLTF
j_gene: TRBJ2-3; v_gene: TRBV7-9; abundance: NA; d_gene: NA; len: 16; CDR3nt: TGTGCCAGCGTTCCGAGCCTAGGACAGTCGGCAGATACGCAGTATTTT; CDR3aa: CASVPSLGQSADTQYF
j_gene: TRBJ2-1; v_gene: TRBV7-2; abundance: NA; d_gene: TRBD2; len: 19; CDR3nt: TGTGCCAGCAGCTTAAGTGGGGTAGCGGGAGTAGTATCCTACAATGAGCAGTTCTTC; CDR3aa: CASSLSGVAGVVSYNEQFF
j_gene: TRBJ1-6; v_gene: TRBV27; abundance: NA; d_gene: TRBD1; len: 17; CDR3nt: TGTGCCAGCAGTCGTTCGGGGACAGGGGGTTATAATTCACCCCTCCACTTT; CDR3aa: CASSRSGTGGYNSPLHF
j_gene: TRBJ2-3; v_gene: TRBV7-8; abundance: NA; d_gene: NA; len: 16; CDR3nt: TGTGCCAGCAGCTTAGTTCTAGCGCTTGGCACAGATACGCAGTATTTT; CDR3aa: CASSLVLALGTDTQYF